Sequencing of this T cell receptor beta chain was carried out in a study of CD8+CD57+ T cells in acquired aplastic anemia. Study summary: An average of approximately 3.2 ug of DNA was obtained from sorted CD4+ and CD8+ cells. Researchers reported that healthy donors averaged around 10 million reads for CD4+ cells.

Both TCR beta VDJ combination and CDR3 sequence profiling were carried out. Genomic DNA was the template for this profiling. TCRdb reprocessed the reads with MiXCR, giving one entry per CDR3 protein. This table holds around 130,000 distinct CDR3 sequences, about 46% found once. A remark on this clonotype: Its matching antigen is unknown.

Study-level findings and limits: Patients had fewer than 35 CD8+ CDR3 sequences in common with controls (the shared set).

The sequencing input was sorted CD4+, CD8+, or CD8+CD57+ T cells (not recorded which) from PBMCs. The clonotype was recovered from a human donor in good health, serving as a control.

Here the CDR3 reads CASSPGGSEKLFF. CDR3 DNA: TGTGCCAGCAGCCCAGGGGGTAGCGAAAAACTGTTTTTT. The chain recombines TRBV7-9 with TRBJ1-4; 7 bases align to TRBD1. Germline CDR1 is SEHNR and CDR2 is FQNEAQ (reference sequence). CDR3 size: 13 residues. Trimming cost V 5 bases and J 8 bases; bases outside gene matches: 5.